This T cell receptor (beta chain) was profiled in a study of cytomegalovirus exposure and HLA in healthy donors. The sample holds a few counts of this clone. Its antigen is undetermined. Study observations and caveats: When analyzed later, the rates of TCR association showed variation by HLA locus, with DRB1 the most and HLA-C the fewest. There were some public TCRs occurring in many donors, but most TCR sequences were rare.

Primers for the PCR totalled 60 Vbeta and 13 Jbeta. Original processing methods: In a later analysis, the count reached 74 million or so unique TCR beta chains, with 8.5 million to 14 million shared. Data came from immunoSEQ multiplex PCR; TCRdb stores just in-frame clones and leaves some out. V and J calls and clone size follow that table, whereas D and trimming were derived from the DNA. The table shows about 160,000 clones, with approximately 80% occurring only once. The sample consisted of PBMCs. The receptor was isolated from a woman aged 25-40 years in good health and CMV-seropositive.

The CDR3 DNA reads as TGTGCCAGCAGCCAAGATCTGGGGGGGTCACCCCTCCACTTT. Protein: CASSQDLGGSPLHF. The chain joins TRBV4-2 to TRBJ1-6; D is perhaps TRBD1 (5 bases). V was trimmed by 0 bases and J by 10 bases, leaving 10 bases between them. CDR1 LGHNA and CDR2 YNFKEQ come from the germline V gene. This CDR3 region has 14 residues.